This T cell receptor beta chain came from a study of blood T cell repertoires in COVID-19. Study processing details: The authors estimated nucleated cell counts from reference gene primer amplification. Sequencing was performed with immunoSEQ multiplex PCR; in TCRdb, only in-frame clones are kept and a portion is missing. From that table come the V and J calls and clone size; the DNA was used to work out D and trimming. The sample has 120,000 or so clones, roughly four fifths seen once; the top ten hold around 5.5%. This receptor was taken from a man aged 60-69 years with acute or convalescent COVID-19. Source material: peripheral blood.

The CDR3: CASSYGASGGLLETQYF. DNA for the CDR3: TGTGCCAGCAGTTACGGCGCTAGCGGGGGCCTGCTGGAGACCCAGTACTTC. The genes are TRBV6-2 or TRBV6-3 and TRBJ2-5, with 10 bases matching TRBD2. The V gene's germline CDR1 is MNHEY and CDR2 SVGEGT. The CDR3 has 17 amino acids. Losses at the gene ends were 2 bases for V and 5 bases for J; bases not matched to a gene: 11.